This T cell receptor beta chain is drawn from a study of shared clonotypes between healthy human individuals. The assay was immunoSEQ multiplex PCR, and TCRdb's table has in-frame clones only and misses some. The data contain some 2.3 million clones, 90% to 95% of them singletons. V lost 2 bases and J lost 5, with 11 bases in between. The CDR3 runs 14 residues. CDR1 is SGHRS and CDR2 is YFSETQ in the germline V gene. The chain carries TRBV5-1 and TRBJ2-1, with D perhaps TRBD2 (6 bases). The receptor comes from a man between 18 and 35 years old in good health. Some clones in this sample may be carry-over from other donors' samples. Sequenced sample: naive CD4+ T cells from PBMCs. Described subset: CD45RA+ positively selected. CDR3 DNA sequence: TGCGCCAGCAGCTTCGGCGGGACCAACAATGAGCAGTTCTTC. Protein product: CASSFGGTNNEQFF.